This T cell receptor (beta chain) comes out of a study of T cells in Graves' hyperthyroidism and ophthalmopathy (dated by TCRdb to the late 2010s). Regarding the research as a whole: Peripheral blood was sampled at the time of initial diagnosis, prior to any treatment. To identify TCR V-J signatures that set the groups apart, the researchers used a discovery cohort of 100 or so patients, made up of 40 to 45 with Graves' ophthalmopathy and approximately 57 with stable Graves' hyperthyroidism. The roughly 99 discovery patients were divided at random into training and test sets in a 7:3 ratio. An independent validation cohort of fewer than 20 hyperthyroidism patients and about 15 patients who later progressed to ophthalmopathy tested prospective prediction of ophthalmopathy. After blood sampling, hyperthyroidism patients were treated with methimazole at a starting dose of 30 mg daily, and ophthalmopathy patients were treated with high-dose intravenous methylprednisolone. TCR Vbeta CDR3 sequencing of 120 to 150 peripheral blood samples (over 40 ophthalmopathy, 75 hyperthyroidism and some 17 progressor patients) is reported in the paper. In roughly six Graves' hyperthyroidism patients, the study also compared T-cell repertoires from thyroid tissue with T-cell repertoires from blood. General study outcomes and caveats: Most expanded thyroid clonotypes (frequency above 0.001) were also detected in blood, a finding suggesting that blood repertoires may reflect thyroid immune responses. Ophthalmopathy was separated from stable hyperthyroidism by a 13 V-J signature model, with over 85% sensitivity and about 81% specificity obtained in cross-validation and 80%/75% obtained in testing. Sample size was not statistically predetermined, and blinding of investigators to group allocation was not performed. In validation, the model predicted progression to ophthalmopathy a median of approximately 6.6 months before onset, with about 70% sensitivity and 72.22% specificity.

TCR beta CDR3 regions were amplified from RNA transcripts. For the first round of RT-PCR on the TCR CDR3, the HTBI primer set was used together with the Qiagen OneStep RT-PCR kit. A second multiplex PCR round built the libraries, followed by size selection and purification. Sequencing of the libraries was done on an Illumina HiSeq2000 using paired-end 100 bp reads. As for the original processing: Raw data were processed with SOAPnuke, discarding reads with adapters, uncalled bases, mean Phred below 15, or no exact constant-primer or identifier match. High-quality paired reads were merged using COPE v1.2.5, and each unique nucleotide sequence was defined as a clonotype. MiTCR v1.1 was used to align clonotypes to the IMGT TRBV, TRBD and TRBJ reference segments. Only V-J combinations with frequency above 0.0001, covering approximately 99% of repertoires, were analysed. A TCS score was defined as the ratio of F50 (clonal expansion) to E x V (chaos), with BLOSUM62-based TCRdist applied between CDR3 peptides within each V-J. Welch's t-statistics and random forest reduced roughly 500 V-J features to 13, which were used in a naive Bayes classifier (R e1071). TCRdb reanalyzed the raw reads on its own, using fastp at Q25 for trimming and MiXCR for clone calling, and kept in-frame beta chains. For every CDR3 protein sequence, its rows merge into one entry that carries the most common genes and DNA. TCRdb, not the authors, supplied the V and J calls. For this sample there are fewer than 900,000 distinct CDR3 sequences; around 17% appear just once. The top ten constitute 8.4% of the sample.

At least ten counts were recorded for this clonotype. What this receptor recognizes is not known. Per-base quality was not reported, and no clone a single base away is much larger than it. Stable Graves' hyperthyroidism was defined as no progression to ophthalmopathy during 18 months of follow-up. The hyperthyroidism patients were between 18 and 65 years old and newly diagnosed, with a disease duration of less than 2 months. Exclusion was applied to patients with uncontrolled infections, other autoimmune diseases, pregnancy or lactation. Diagnoses were based on clinical symptoms, serum thyroxine and TRAb, thyroid ultrasound and orbital computed tomography. PBMCs were isolated from 7.5 to 10 ml of fresh peripheral blood by Ficoll-Paque density gradient centrifugation. Total RNA was extracted using Trizol reagent, and RNA quality was assessed on an Agilent 2100 Bioanalyzer. The sequenced material came from blood. This clonotype was obtained from a man between 18 and 35 years old with Graves' hyperthyroidism.

Here the CDR3 is given as CASSFGGTGTQYF. In nucleotide form, the sequence is TGTGCCAGCAGTTTTGGTGGGACAGGGACCCAGTACTTC. The chain was built from TRBV12-3 or TRBV12-4 and TRBJ2-5; 8 bases in the middle match TRBD1. Trimming takes 3 bases off V and 7 bases off J; junction bases not matched to a gene: 4. Its CDR3 holds 13 amino acids, cysteine through phenylalanine. Solely the CDR3 DNA is kept, with 39 bases framed from the first base.